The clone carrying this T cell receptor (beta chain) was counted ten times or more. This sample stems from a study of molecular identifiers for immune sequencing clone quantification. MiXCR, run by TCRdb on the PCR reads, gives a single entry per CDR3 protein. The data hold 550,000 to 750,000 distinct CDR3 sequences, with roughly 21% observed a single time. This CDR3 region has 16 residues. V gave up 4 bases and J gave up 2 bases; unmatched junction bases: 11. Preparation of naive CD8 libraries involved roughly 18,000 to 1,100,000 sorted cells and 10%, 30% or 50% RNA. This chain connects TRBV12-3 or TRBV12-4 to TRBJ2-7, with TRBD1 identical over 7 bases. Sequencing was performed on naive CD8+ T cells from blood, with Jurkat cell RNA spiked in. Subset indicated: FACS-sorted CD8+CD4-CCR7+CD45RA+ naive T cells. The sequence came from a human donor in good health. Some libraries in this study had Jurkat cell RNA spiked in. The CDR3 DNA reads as TGTGCCAGCAGTTCCTCGGGACAGCGATTTGCCTACGAGCAGTACTTC. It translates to CASSSSGQRFAYEQYF.